Below, 4 T cell receptor beta chains from the same sample are listed, as sequenced in a study of T cells in localized non-small cell lung cancer. TCRdb's table, derived via immunoSEQ multiplex PCR, lists solely in-frame clones and lacks some. Seen here are under 35,000 clones, approximately 89% observed once, and the top ten hold around 11%. This sample comprised peripheral blood mononuclear cells, obtained before any cancer treatment. The receptor source for this set is a female donor over 55 with stage II lung adenocarcinoma.

CDR3 loop: CASSLEGVHRPQHF. CDR3 sequence (DNA): TGTGCCAGCAGTTTAGAGGGGGTCCACCGGCCCCAGCATTTT. The chain is built from TRBV28 and TRBJ1-5; D possibly corresponds to TRBD1 (6 bases). Germline V lookup: CDR1 MDHEN, CDR2 SYDVKM. V was clipped by 2 bases and J by 9 bases, with 14 bases between them. This CDR3 comprises 14 residues.

This sequence joins TRBV14 and TRBJ2-5; D gene unclear. V shed 1 base and J shed 5 bases, with 11 bases lying between them. The CDR3 sequence is 14 residues long. Per the germline V gene, CDR1 is SGHDN and CDR2 is FVKESK. The CDR3 bases are TGTGCCAGCAGCCAAGCGAGTTATTCGGAGACCCAGTACTTC. Its protein is CASSQASYSETQYF.

The chain links TRBV7-2 to TRBJ1-2, with D hard to call. Germline assignment: CDR1 SGHTA and CDR2 FQGNSA. Trimming left V 3 bases short and J 0 bases short, with 8 bases between. The CDR3 sequence is 14 residues long. This CDR3 is CASSLNTPNYGYTF. CDR3 DNA: TGTGCCAGCAGCTTGAATACCCCTAACTATGGCTACACCTTC.

CDR3 in amino acids: CASSLGGVVGYTF. CDR3 nucleotide sequence: TGTGCCAGCAGCCTAGGGGGTGTGGTAGGCTACACCTTC. This chain joins TRBV7-9 and TRBJ1-2, with D possibly TRBD1 on 6 matching bases. CDR3 length equals 13 residues. CDR1 SEHNR and CDR2 FQNEAQ come from the germline V gene (reference sequence). Between the trimmed V and J ends, which lost 5 bases and 8 bases, there was a span of 15 bases.